This T cell receptor beta chain was obtained from a study of blood T cell repertoires in COVID-19. Study in general: The United States, Italy and Spain supplied acute and convalescent COVID-19 samples. T cells, B-cell-depleted T cells, or PBMCs provided the cDNA or gDNA that served as material.

With V trimmed by 5 bases and J by 2 bases, 9 bases remained unmatched. CDR3 length: 18 residues. Germline lookup yields CDR1 KGHDR and CDR2 SFDVKD. Authors' analysis steps: The assay estimated nucleated cells by amplifying reference gene primers. Here immunoSEQ multiplex PCR was the method, and the copy in TCRdb shows in-frame clones only, minus some. V and J calls plus clone size are reproduced from that table; the DNA served to infer D and trimming. Of approximately 500,000 clones in the sample, 70% to 90% were seen once. V usage is TRBV24-1 and J usage is TRBJ2-3; 13 bases agree with TRBD2. The source material was peripheral blood. This sequence was found in a human donor in a cohort sampled during active COVID-19. CDR3 DNA sequence: TGTGCCACCAGTGTAGGTAGGACTAGCGGGAGCATCACAGATACGCAGTATTTT. It specifies CATSVGRTSGSITDTQYF.